This record looks at one T cell receptor (beta chain) sequence and its context. This specimen belongs to a study of blood T cell repertoires in COVID-19. Study summary: Acute-phase and convalescent COVID-19 samples originated in the United States, Italy and Spain. T cells, B-cell-depleted T cells, or PBMCs provided the cDNA or gDNA that served as material.

Trimming took off 5 bases at V and 3 bases at J, with 6 bases between the two ends. The CDR3 spans 11 residues. CDR1 and CDR2 (germline): SQVTM, ANQGSEA. Authors' methods: Using reference gene primer amplification, nucleated cell counts were estimated. Only in-frame clones appear in the TCRdb table, and some are missing; sequencing was by immunoSEQ multiplex PCR. V and J calls and clone size come straight from that table; D and trimming were deduced from the DNA. This sample yields fewer than 300,000 clones, of which approximately 81% are seen a single time; roughly 3.1% belongs to the top ten. V gene TRBV29-1 combines with J gene TRBJ2-3, with no clear D. The receptor was isolated from a young woman with acute or convalescent COVID-19. Specimen: peripheral blood. The DNA for the CDR3 is TGCAGCGTTCTGAGAACAGATACGCAGTATTTT. Translating it yields CSVLRTDTQYF.